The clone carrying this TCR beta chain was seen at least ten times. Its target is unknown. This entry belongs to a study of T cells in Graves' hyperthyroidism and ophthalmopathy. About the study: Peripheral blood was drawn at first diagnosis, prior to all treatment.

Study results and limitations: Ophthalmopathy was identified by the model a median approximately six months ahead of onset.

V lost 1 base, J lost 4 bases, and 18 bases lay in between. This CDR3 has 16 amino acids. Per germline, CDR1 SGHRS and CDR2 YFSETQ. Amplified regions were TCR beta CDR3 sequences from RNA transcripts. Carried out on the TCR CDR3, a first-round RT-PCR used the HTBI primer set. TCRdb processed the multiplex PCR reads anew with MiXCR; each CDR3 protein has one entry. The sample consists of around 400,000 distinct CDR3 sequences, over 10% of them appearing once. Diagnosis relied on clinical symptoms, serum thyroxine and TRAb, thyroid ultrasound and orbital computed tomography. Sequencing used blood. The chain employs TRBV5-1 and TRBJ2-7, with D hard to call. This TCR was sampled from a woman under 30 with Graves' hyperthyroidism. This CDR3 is CASSLFSGTFGYEQYF. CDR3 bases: TGCGCCAGCAGCTTGTTTAGTGGTACATTCGGATACGAGCAGTACTTC.